These 16 T cell receptor beta chains were sequenced from one sample in a study of CD8+ T cells in alopecia areata. Sequencing templates came from extracted RNA that was reverse transcribed into cDNA. Profiling relied on immunoSEQ multiplex PCR, and the TCRdb table lists in-frame clones only, not all of them. The top ten hold about 40% of the sample, which has 110,000 to 150,000 clones, approximately 56% seen once. Material: CD8+ T cells sorted from blood. All receptors derive from a human donor in good health.

The chain is built from TRBV11-2 and TRBJ2-7, with D tentatively TRBD2 (5 bases). Trimming pared 3 bases from V and 3 bases from J, leaving 12 bases between. Germline V CDR1 and CDR2: SGHAT, FQNNGV. The CDR3 runs 14 residues. CDR3 sequence: CASSFDFGVYEQYF. The CDR3 DNA is TGTGCCAGCAGCTTTGATTTCGGGGTCTACGAGCAGTACTTC.

The genes are TRBV2 and TRBJ2-7; 11 nucleotides line up with TRBD2. CDR1 is SNHLY and CDR2 is FYNNEI in the germline V gene. The length of the CDR3 is 16 residues. After removal of 5 bases from V and 2 bases from J, the junction contained 8 bases not matched to a gene. The CDR3 spells CASSSRLAGLPYEQYF. CDR3 coding DNA: TGTGCCAGCAGTTCCCGACTAGCGGGACTCCCCTACGAGCAGTACTTC.

The chain links TRBV29-1 to TRBJ2-1, with 7 bases lining up with TRBD2. V was clipped by 3 bases and J by 1 base; unmatched bases: 6. The length of the CDR3 is 15 residues. The V gene's germline CDR1 is SQVTM and CDR2 ANQGSEA. The CDR3 reads CSVEASGGSYNEQFF. CDR3 DNA sequence: TGCAGCGTTGAGGCTAGCGGAGGTTCCTACAATGAGCAGTTCTTC.

This clone has only a few counts. This chain links TRBV29-1 with TRBJ2-1, with 11 bases identical to TRBD2. There are 14 residues in the CDR3. Germline CDR1 reads SQVTM; CDR2 reads ANQGSEA. Germline trimming cut 7 bases from V and 4 bases from J; bases unmatched to any gene: 6. CDR3 residues: CSAVGLADYNEQFF. CDR3 coding DNA: TGCAGCGCCGTGGGACTAGCGGATTACAATGAGCAGTTCTTC.

This clone was recorded a few times. The chain joins TRBV29-1 to TRBJ2-1; 10 bases match TRBD2. The CDR3 is 17 residues long. Germline V lookup: CDR1 SQVTM, CDR2 ANQGSEA. Trimming at V came to 3 bases and at J to 5 bases, leaving 13 bases not matched to a gene. The CDR3 here is CSVEGLAGALGHNEQFF. The DNA for the CDR3 is TGCAGCGTTGAGGGGCTAGCGGGAGCCCTCGGGCACAATGAGCAGTTCTTC.

This chain joins TRBV14 and TRBJ2-1; either TRBD1 or TRBD2 may supply D (5 bases each). CDR1 and CDR2 from the germline V gene are SGHDN and FVKESK. Trimming shortened V by 4 bases and J by 9 bases, and 7 bases separated the two germline ends. The length of the CDR3 is 11 residues. Written as DNA, the CDR3 is TGTGCCAGCAGCCCGGGGCCTGAGCAGTTCTTC. Translation gives CASSPGPEQFF.

This clone was observed a handful of times. The rearrangement joins TRBV29-1 to TRBJ2-1; D assignment may be TRBD1 or TRBD2 (5 bases each). The germline gives CDR1 SQVTM, CDR2 ANQGSEA. V was trimmed by 7 bases and J by 9 bases, leaving 13 bases between them. This CDR3 comprises 11 residues. CDR3 in DNA: TGCAGCGCTTGCAGGGAGCGTGAGCAGTTCTTC. It specifies CSACREREQFF.

V usage is TRBV5-1 and J usage is TRBJ1-1, with D possibly being TRBD1 (5 bases). Trimming took 4 bases from V and 3 from J, leaving 13 bases between them. The CDR3 is 14 amino acids. Germline V gene data show CDR1 as SGHRS and CDR2 as YFSETQ. The CDR3 nucleotides read TGCGCCAGCAGCGCCGGGACGGCTGACACTGAAGCTTTCTTT. The encoded protein is CASSAGTADTEAFF. The whole variable domain, filled in from reference TRBV5-1 and TRBJ1-1, reads KAGVTQTPRYLIKTRGQQVTLSCSPISGHRSVSWYQQTPGQGLQFLFEYFSETQRNKGNFPGRFSGRQFSNSRSEMNVSTLELGDSALYLCASSAGTADTEAFFGQGTRLTVV.

For the CDR3, the DNA is TGCAGCGTTGTCGGGCAGGACTCTTACAATGAGCAGTTCTTC. Amino acids: CSVVGQDSYNEQFF. The J gene is TRBJ2-1, the V gene TRBV29-1, with a weak D call TRBD2 (5 bases). The V gene's germline CDR1 is SQVTM and CDR2 ANQGSEA. Trimming took 4 bases from V and 4 from J, leaving 14 bases between them. The CDR3 loop spans 14 amino acids.

This chain connects TRBV23-1 to TRBJ2-1; TRBD1 is a possible D gene (6 bases). TRBV23-1 carries the ORF label, with uncertain function. V lost 2 bases and J lost 12, with 11 bases in between. The CDR3 is made up of 12 amino acids. CDR3 residues: CASSQLDRRQFF. The CDR3 nucleotides read TGCGCCAGCAGTCAACTGGACAGACGGCAGTTCTTC.

The V gene is TRBV10-3, the J gene TRBJ1-1; no clear D gene. Per germline, CDR1 ENHRY and CDR2 SYGVKD. The germline V and J ends were trimmed by 2 bases and 3 bases, with 7 bases remaining between them. CDR3 length: 13 residues. CDR3 DNA: TGTGCCATCAGTGAGAGGAGGGACACTGAAGCTTTCTTT. Residues: CAISERRDTEAFF.

The chain links TRBV10-3 to TRBJ2-2; D is possibly TRBD1 (5 bases). Trimming removed 11 bases from V and 2 bases from J, with 18 bases in between. From germline, CDR1 is ENHRY and CDR2 SYGVKD. This CDR3 contains 15 residues. DNA of the CDR3: TGTGCCGTCACCGCAGGGCAGTCAAACACCGGGGAGCTGTTTTTT. This codes for CAVTAGQSNTGELFF.

This chain links TRBV10-3 with TRBJ2-7, with D maybe TRBD2 (6 bases). Looked up from germline, CDR1 is ENHRY and CDR2 is SYGVKD. The V end lost 0 bases, the J end lost 5 bases, and 14 bases lay between the germline ends. This CDR3 is 15 amino acids long. In DNA, the CDR3 is TGTGCCATCAGTGAGTCGGGTCGGGAGTGGAACGAGCAGTACTTC. It yields the protein CAISESGREWNEQYF.

Only a few counts were recorded for this clone. In nucleotides, the CDR3 is TGTGCCAGCAGTGGCTCATCGGGAAGGGAGCAGTACTTC. It codes for CASSGSSGREQYF. The chain recombines TRBV6-5 with TRBJ2-7; D is possibly TRBD2 (5 bases). Per the germline V gene, CDR1 is MNHEY and CDR2 is SVGAGI. Trimming removed 5 bases at V and 7 bases at J, with 15 bases between. This CDR3 is 13 amino acids long.

V and J are TRBV27 and TRBJ2-5; TRBD1 matches at 8 bases. After removal of 6 bases from V and 4 bases from J, the junction contained 19 bases not matched to a gene. The CDR3 sequence is 18 residues long. Germline values: CDR1 MNHEY, CDR2 SMNVEV (reference sequence). The CDR3 DNA sequence: TGTGCCAGCAGAGCGGACGCGTTTAGGACAGGGCGGTCAGAGACCCAGTACTTC. It yields the protein CASRADAFRTGRSETQYF.

The chain combines TRBV9 with TRBJ2-7; TRBD1 is a possible D gene (5 bases). CDR1 and CDR2 (germline): SGDLS, YYNGEE. Trimming took off 0 bases at V and 2 bases at J, with 12 bases between the two ends. This CDR3 comprises 15 residues. The CDR3 bases are TGTGCCAGCAGCGTAGACGACAGCAGGACCTACGAGCAGTACTTC. Protein: CASSVDDSRTYEQYF.